This section outlines one TCR beta chain sequence together with its context. Its cognate antigen is unknown. This entry comes from a study of T cell responses to AZD1222 COVID-19 vaccine. Study-level points and caveats: After two AZD1222 doses, spike-specific TCR breadth and depth rose versus day 0. The donor cohort was predominantly white British with a female majority, and clonal diversity may have been underestimated. After the peak T cell response, and only then, were repertoires sampled.

The analysis combined second doses at about 4 or about 12 weeks. V shed 6 bases, J shed 7 bases, and the junction held 12 bases outside the gene matches. Germline values: CDR1 MRHNA, CDR2 SNTAGT. The CDR3 is 15 amino acids. The protocol was immunoSEQ multiplex PCR, while the TCRdb copy is restricted to in-frame clones and leaves out a portion. The table has 110,000 to 150,000 clones, roughly 90% seen once. The sample was peripheral blood, taken 28 days after the second AZD1222 dose. The V call is TRBV6-4, the J call TRBJ2-1, with 7 bases matching TRBD2. This TCR was recovered from an adult who received the AZD1222 COVID-19 vaccine. The CDR3 DNA is TGTGCCAGCAGCGCCACTAGCGCAGGAGGGAATGAGCAGTTCTTC. This gives the protein CASSATSAGGNEQFF.